This T cell receptor (beta chain) originates from a study of T cells in Graves' hyperthyroidism and ophthalmopathy. TCR beta CDR3 regions were amplified from RNA transcripts. The HTBI primer set served for first-round RT-PCR of the TCR CDR3. One entry per CDR3 protein, called by TCRdb with MiXCR from the multiplex PCR reads. In the table there are about 480,000 distinct CDR3 sequences, about 15% of which are singletons. This clonotype was observed at least ten times. Absence of ophthalmopathy progression within 18 months defined stable Graves' hyperthyroidism. Germline CDR1 MNHNS, CDR2 SASEGT. The CDR3 length is 15 residues. Unmatched junction bases numbered 11, after V lost 8 bases and J lost 4 bases.

The chain has TRBV6-1 and TRBJ2-1; 7 bases map to TRBD1. Sequencing was carried out using blood. This clonotype was sampled from a woman in her late teens or twenties with Graves' hyperthyroidism. CDR3 residues: CASVPRDRTYNEQFF. The CDR3 DNA reads TGTGCCAGCGTACCGAGGGACAGAACTTACAATGAGCAGTTCTTC.